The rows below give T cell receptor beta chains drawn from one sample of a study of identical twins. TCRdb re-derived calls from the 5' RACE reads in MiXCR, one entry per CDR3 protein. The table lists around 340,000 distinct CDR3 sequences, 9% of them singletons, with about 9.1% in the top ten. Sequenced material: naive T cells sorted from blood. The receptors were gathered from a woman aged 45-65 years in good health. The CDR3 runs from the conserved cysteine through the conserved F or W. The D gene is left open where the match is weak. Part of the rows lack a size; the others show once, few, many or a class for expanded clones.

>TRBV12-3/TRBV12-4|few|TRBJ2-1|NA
CASSFGGRINEQFF
TGTGCCAGCAGTTTCGGGGGGCGGATCAATGAGCAGTTCTTC
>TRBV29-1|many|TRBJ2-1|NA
CSVGLGNNEQFF
TGCAGCGTTGGGTTAGGGAACAATGAGCAGTTCTTC
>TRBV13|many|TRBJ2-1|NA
CASSPTGESAEQFF
TGTGCCAGCAGCCCCACGGGGGAGAGCGCTGAGCAGTTCTTC
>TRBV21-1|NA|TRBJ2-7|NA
CASSQCSNEQYF
TGTGCCAGCAGCCAATGTTCTAACGAGCAGTACTTC
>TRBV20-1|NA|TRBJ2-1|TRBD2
CSAWGGSRDNEQFF
TGCAGTGCTTGGGGCGGGAGTAGGGACAATGAGCAGTTCTTC
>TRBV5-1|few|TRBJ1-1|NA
CASSSGTLGNTEAFF
TGCGCCAGCAGCTCAGGGACCCTAGGGAACACTGAAGCTTTCTTT
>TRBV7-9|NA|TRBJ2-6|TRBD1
CASSATGAGANVLTF
TGTGCCAGCAGCGCTACAGGGGCTGGGGCCAACGTCCTGACTTTC
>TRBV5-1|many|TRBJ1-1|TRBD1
CASSFTTGVSNTEAFF
TGCGCCAGCAGCTTCACGACAGGGGTTTCGAACACTGAAGCTTTCTTT
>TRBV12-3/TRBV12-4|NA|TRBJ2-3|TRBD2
CASSLRLAGGHDTQYF
TGTGCCAGCAGTCTTCGACTAGCGGGAGGGCACGATACGCAGTATTTT
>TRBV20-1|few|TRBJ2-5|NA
CSATGASQETQYF
TGCAGTGCTACAGGGGCCTCCCAAGAGACCCAGTACTTC
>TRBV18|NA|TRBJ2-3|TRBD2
CASSPPSGRADTQYF
TGTGCCAGCTCACCACCTTCAGGGAGGGCAGATACGCAGTATTTT
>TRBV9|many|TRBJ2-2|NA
CASSVDGGELFF
TGTGCCAGCAGCGTGGACGGCGGGGAGCTGTTTTTT
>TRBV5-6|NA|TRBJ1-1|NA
CASSTPEGSGTEAFF
TGTGCCAGCAGCACTCCCGAGGGGTCCGGTACTGAAGCTTTCTTT
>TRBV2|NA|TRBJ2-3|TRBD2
CASKASGETAQYF
TGTGCCAGCAAGGCTAGCGGGGAGACTGCGCAGTATTTT
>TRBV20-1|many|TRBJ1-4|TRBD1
CAATGNEKLFF
TGCGCGGCGACAGGGAATGAAAAACTGTTTTTT
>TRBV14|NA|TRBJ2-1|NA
CASSQGLLRYNEQFF
TGTGCCAGCAGCCAGGGGCTTCTCAGATACAATGAGCAGTTCTTC
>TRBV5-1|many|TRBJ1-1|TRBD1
CASSQRGTGTLNTEAFF
TGCGCCAGCAGCCAGAGAGGGACAGGGACTCTGAACACTGAAGCTTTCTTT
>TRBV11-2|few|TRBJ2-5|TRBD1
CASSLGGQASETQYF
TGTGCCAGCAGCTTAGGAGGACAGGCCAGTGAGACCCAGTACTTC
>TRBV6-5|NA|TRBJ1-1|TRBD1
CASTLRGTGSTEAFF
TGTGCCAGCACCCTACGGGGGACAGGGAGCACTGAAGCTTTCTTT
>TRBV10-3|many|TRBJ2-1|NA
CAISDMGGDEQFF
TGTGCCATCAGTGATATGGGGGGCGATGAGCAGTTCTTC
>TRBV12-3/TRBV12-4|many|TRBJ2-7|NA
CASSFPNGEQYF
TGTGCCAGCAGTTTTCCCAATGGCGAGCAGTACTTC
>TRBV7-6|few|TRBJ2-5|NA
CASSSSGTDGETQYF
TGTGCCAGCAGCTCATCCGGGACGGACGGGGAGACCCAGTACTTC